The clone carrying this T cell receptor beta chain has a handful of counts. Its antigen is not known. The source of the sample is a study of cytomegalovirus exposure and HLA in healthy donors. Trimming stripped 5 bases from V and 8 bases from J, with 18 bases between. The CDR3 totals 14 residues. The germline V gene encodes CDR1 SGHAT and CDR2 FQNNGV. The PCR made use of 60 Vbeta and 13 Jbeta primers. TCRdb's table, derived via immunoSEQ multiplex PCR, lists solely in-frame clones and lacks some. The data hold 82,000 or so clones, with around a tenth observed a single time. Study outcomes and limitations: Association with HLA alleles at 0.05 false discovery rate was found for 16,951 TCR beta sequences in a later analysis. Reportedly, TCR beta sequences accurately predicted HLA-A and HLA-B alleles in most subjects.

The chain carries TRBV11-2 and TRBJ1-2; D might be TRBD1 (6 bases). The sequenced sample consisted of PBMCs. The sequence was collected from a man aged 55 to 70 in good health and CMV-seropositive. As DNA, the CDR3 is TGTGCCAGCAGCCCACGGCAGGGGACGACAGGCTACACCTTC. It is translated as CASSPRQGTTGYTF.